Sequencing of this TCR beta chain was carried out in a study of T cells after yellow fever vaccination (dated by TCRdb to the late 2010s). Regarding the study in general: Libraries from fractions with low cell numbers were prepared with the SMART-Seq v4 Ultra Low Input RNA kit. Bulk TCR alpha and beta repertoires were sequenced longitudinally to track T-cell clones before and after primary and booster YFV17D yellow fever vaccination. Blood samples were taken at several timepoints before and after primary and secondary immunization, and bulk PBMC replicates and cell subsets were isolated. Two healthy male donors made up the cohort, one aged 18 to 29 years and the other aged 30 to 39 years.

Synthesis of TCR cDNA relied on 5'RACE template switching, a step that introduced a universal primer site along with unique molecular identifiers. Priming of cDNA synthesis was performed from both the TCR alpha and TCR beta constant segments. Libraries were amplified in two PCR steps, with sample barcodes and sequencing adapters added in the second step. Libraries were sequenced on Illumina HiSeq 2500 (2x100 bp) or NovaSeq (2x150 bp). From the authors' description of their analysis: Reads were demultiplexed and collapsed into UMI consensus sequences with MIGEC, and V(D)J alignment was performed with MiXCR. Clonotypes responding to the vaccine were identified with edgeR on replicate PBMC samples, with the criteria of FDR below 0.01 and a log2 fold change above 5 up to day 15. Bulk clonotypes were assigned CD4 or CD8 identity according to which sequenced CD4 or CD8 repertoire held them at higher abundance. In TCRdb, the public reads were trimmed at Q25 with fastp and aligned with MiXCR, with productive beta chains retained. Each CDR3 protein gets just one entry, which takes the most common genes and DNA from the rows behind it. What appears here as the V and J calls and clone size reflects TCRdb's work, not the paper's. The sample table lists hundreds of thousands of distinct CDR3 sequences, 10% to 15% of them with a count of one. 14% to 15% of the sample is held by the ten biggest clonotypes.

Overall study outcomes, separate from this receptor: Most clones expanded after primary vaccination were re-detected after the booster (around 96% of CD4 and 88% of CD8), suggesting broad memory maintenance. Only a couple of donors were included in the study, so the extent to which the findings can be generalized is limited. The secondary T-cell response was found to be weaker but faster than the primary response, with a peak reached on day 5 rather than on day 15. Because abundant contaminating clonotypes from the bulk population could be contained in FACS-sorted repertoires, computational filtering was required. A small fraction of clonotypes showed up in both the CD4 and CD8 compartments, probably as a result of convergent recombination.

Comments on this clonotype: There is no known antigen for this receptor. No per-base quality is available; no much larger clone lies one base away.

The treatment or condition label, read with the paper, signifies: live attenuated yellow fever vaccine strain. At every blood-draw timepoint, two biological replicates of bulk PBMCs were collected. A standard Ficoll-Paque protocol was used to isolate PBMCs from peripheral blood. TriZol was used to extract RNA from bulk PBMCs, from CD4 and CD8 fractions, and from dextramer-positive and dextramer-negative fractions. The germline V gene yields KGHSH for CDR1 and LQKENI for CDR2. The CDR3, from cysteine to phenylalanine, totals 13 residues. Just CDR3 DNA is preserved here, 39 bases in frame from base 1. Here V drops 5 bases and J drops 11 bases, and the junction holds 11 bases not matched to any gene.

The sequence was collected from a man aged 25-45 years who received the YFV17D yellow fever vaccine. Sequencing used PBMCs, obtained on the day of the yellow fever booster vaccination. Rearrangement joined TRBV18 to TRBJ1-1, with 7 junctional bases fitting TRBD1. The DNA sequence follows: TGTGCCAGCTCAACCGACAGGGACGCGGAGGCTTTCTTT. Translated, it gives CASSTDRDAEAFF.